This passage covers 6 T cell receptor beta chains from one sample sequenced in a study of control samples from healthy donors and cancer patients. Assay: immunoSEQ multiplex PCR; the TCRdb copy retains only in-frame clones and omits some. The table shows approximately 82,000 clones, with roughly 86% occurring only once. Sequencing used blood. The receptors here all came from a man aged 45-65 years in good health.

CDR3 bases: TGTGCCAGCAGCATCCGGGACATAAGCACAGATACGCAGTATTTT. Protein sequence: CASSIRDISTDTQYF. This chain links TRBV5-5 with TRBJ2-3, with D possibly TRBD1 on 6 matching bases. The CDR3 is 15 residues long. In germline, CDR1 is SGHKS, CDR2 YYEKEE (reference sequence). The V and J ends lost 4 bases and 0 bases respectively, with 12 bases between them.

The rearrangement uses TRBV7-2 and TRBJ1-5, with 7 bases identical to TRBD1. The CDR3 has 16 amino acids. CDR1 and CDR2 (germline): SGHTA, FQGNSA. V lost 1 base, J lost 4 bases, and 7 bases stayed unmatched. The CDR3 bases are TGTGCCAGCAGCTTAGGGACGACAGGGCTTAATCAGCCCCAGCATTTT. Its protein product is CASSLGTTGLNQPQHF.

This chain connects TRBV6-6 to TRBJ2-7; perhaps TRBD1 as D (5 bases). The length of the CDR3 is 12 residues. V lost 6 bases and J 3 bases, leaving 9 bases between the germline ends. Germline V gene lookup returns CDR1 MNHNY and CDR2 SVGAGI (reference sequence). The CDR3 loop reads CASSSQGYEQYF. The CDR3 coding sequence is TGTGCCAGCAGCTCCCAGGGCTACGAGCAGTACTTC.

The J gene is TRBJ2-7, the V gene TRBV2; D perhaps matches TRBD1 (6 bases). Trimming pared 8 bases from V and 0 bases from J, leaving 17 bases between. The CDR3 spans 15 residues. Germline CDR1 and CDR2: SNHLY and FYNNEI. The CDR3: CASGDFRDTSYEQYF. Here the CDR3 DNA reads TGTGCCAGCGGAGACTTCCGGGACACCTCCTACGAGCAGTACTTC.

The CDR3 loop reads CSVPGTRNTEAFF. CDR3 bases: TGCAGCGTTCCCGGGACAAGAAACACTGAAGCTTTCTTT. V is TRBV29-1 and J is TRBJ1-1; the D gene is possibly TRBD1 (6 bases). Trimming stripped 5 bases from V and 2 bases from J, with 12 bases between. Germline V gene lookup returns CDR1 SQVTM and CDR2 ANQGSEA. This CDR3 has 13 amino acids.

V is TRBV5-1 and J is TRBJ1-5; D gene ambiguous. The CDR3 is 14 residues long. Trimming pared 4 bases from V and 2 bases from J, leaving 10 bases between. Germline V CDR1 and CDR2: SGHRS, YFSETQ. CDR3 nucleotides: TGCGCCAGCAGCCCGTCATCTGGCAATCAGCCCCAGCATTTT. Protein: CASSPSSGNQPQHF.